This TCR beta chain originates from a study of T cells in Graves' hyperthyroidism and ophthalmopathy. Study-level findings and limits: From stable hyperthyroidism, ophthalmopathy was separated by a 13 V-J model.

This clonotype has just a few counts. Its matching antigen is unknown. The investigators amplified TCR beta CDR3 regions from RNA transcripts. First-round RT-PCR targeting the TCR CDR3 was performed with the HTBI primer set. TCRdb redid the calling of the multiplex PCR reads with MiXCR, one entry per CDR3 protein. The sample lists about 530,000 distinct CDR3 sequences; approximately 17% were seen once. Uncontrolled infection, other autoimmune disease, pregnancy and lactation each barred patients from inclusion. PBMCs were obtained from about 9 ml fresh peripheral blood. The CDR3 runs 13 residues. V shed 5 bases and J shed 6 bases, with 10 bases lying between them. Germline V gene lookup returns CDR1 MDHEN and CDR2 SYDVKM.

Sequencing was performed on blood. This chain uses TRBV28 with TRBJ2-2, with D unresolved. The TCR originated in a woman aged 18 to 35 with Graves' ophthalmopathy. In DNA form, the CDR3 reads TGTGCCAGCAGTCCGATCGGACCCGGGGAGCTGTTTTTT. Its translation is CASSPIGPGELFF. Full variable domain (missing parts from reference TRBV28 and TRBJ2-2): DVKVTQSSRYLVKRTGEKVFLECVQDMDHENMFWYRQDPGLGLRLIYFSYDVKMKEKGDIPEGYSVSREKKERFSLILESASTNQTSMYLCASSPIGPGELFFGEGSRLTVL.